This T cell receptor beta chain was retrieved from a study of T cells in Graves' hyperthyroidism and ophthalmopathy. V was clipped by 6 bases and J by 7 bases; unmatched bases: 11. The CDR3 extends over 14 amino acids. In germline, CDR1 is DFQATT, CDR2 SNEGSKA (reference sequence). Amplification yielded TCR beta CDR3 regions, with RNA transcripts as the source. First-round RT-PCR of the TCR CDR3 relied on the HTBI primer set. MiXCR, applied by TCRdb to the multiplex PCR reads, yields one record per CDR3 protein. The table records hundreds of thousands of distinct CDR3 sequences, over 35% of them present only once. This clonotype was recorded once.

Input material: blood. This TCR was recovered from a man between 18 and 29 years old with Graves' hyperthyroidism. The V call is TRBV20-1, the J call TRBJ1-5, with TRBD1 identical over 8 bases. CDR3 protein: CSAQAGGLWQPQHF. The CDR3 DNA reads TGCAGTGCCCAAGCAGGGGGCTTATGGCAGCCCCAGCATTTT.